These T cell receptor beta chains were read from a single sample in a study of blood T cells in healthy people across ages. MiXCR, run by TCRdb on the 5' RACE reads, gives a single entry per CDR3 protein. The table includes around 650,000 distinct CDR3 sequences, about 34% detected once. Material for sequencing was blood. The receptors here all came from a woman older than 75 in good health. Each CDR3 is given with its conserved first and last residue. Fields, in order: V gene, D gene, clone size, J gene, CDR3 protein, CDR3 DNA. The D gene is left open where the match is weak. Clone size is not always given. Where it is, it says once, few, many or a class for expanded clones.

TRBV7-2	.	.	TRBJ2-6	CASSLYGARQRVSGANVLTF	TGTGCCAGCAGCTTATACGGGGCTCGACAGAGAGTCTCTGGGGCCAACGTCCTGACTTTC
TRBV7-2	TRBD1	many	TRBJ1-2	CASSFGTGGRYGYTF	TGTGCCAGCAGCTTCGGGACAGGGGGCCGCTATGGCTACACCTTC
TRBV28	TRBD1	.	TRBJ1-1	CASSSDRANTEAFF	TGTGCCAGCAGTTCGGACAGGGCGAACACTGAAGCTTTCTTT
TRBV6-2/TRBV6-3	.	medium-sized	TRBJ1-5	CASSYWDVRNQPQHF	TGTGCCAGCAGTTACTGGGACGTCCGGAATCAGCCCCAGCATTTT
TRBV28	TRBD2	many	TRBJ2-4	CASSRLTSGGHPRRNIQYF	TGTGCCAGCAGTCGCCTTACTAGCGGGGGGCATCCGCGGCGGAACATTCAGTACTTC
TRBV5-1	.	.	TRBJ2-7	CARECPGLHEQYF	TGCGCCAGGGAATGCCCCGGGCTCCATGAGCAGTACTTC
TRBV30	TRBD1	many	TRBJ1-2	CAWSVRGRGDYGYTF	TGTGCCTGGAGTGTACGTGGCAGGGGGGACTATGGCTACACCTTC
TRBV20-1	.	few	TRBJ1-6	CSASVGRANSPLHF	TGCAGTGCTAGTGTGGGCAGAGCTAATTCACCCCTCCACTTT
TRBV6-5	.	.	TRBJ1-3	CASSLGQTIGNTRYF	TGTGCCAGCAGCCTTGGACAGACCATAGGAAACACCAGATATTTT
TRBV5-4	TRBD2	many	TRBJ2-7	CASSLVSGADYEQYF	TGTGCCAGCAGCTTGGTTAGCGGGGCGGACTACGAGCAGTACTTC